One and the same sample provided the 3 T cell receptor beta chains below, sequenced in a study of identical twins. Via MiXCR, TCRdb re-called the 5' RACE reads, giving one row per CDR3 protein. The sample lists roughly 1.6 million distinct CDR3 sequences, less than 35% occurring once. Sequenced: cord blood. These receptors came from a newborn girl in good health.

This CDR3 reads CASGFRTAAEQYF. Here the CDR3 DNA reads TGTGCTAGTGGTTTCCGCACGGCGGCTGAGCAGTACTTC. The rearrangement links TRBV12-5 to TRBJ2-7, with D unresolved. The germline V gene encodes CDR1 LGHNT and CDR2 FRNRAP. The CDR3 loop spans 13 amino acids. Trimming took 3 bases from V and 7 from J, leaving 13 bases between them.

This clonotype appeared a few times. V gene TRBV10-3 combines with J gene TRBJ2-7; 11 bases map to TRBD1. Germline-derived CDR1 and CDR2 are ENHRY and SYGVKD. The CDR3 is made up of 15 amino acids. Trimming at V came to 2 bases and at J to 4 bases, leaving 4 bases not matched to a gene. The CDR3 loop reads CAISEPGQGVYEQYF. DNA for the CDR3: TGTGCCATCAGTGAGCCGGGACAGGGGGTTTACGAGCAGTACTTC.

V and J are TRBV12-3 or TRBV12-4 and TRBJ2-3; D might be TRBD2 (6 bases). This CDR3 region has 14 residues. V was cut by 8 bases and J by 1 base, with 13 bases left in between. CDR3 nucleotide sequence: TGTGCCAGCGGACCGGGACTCGGCACAGATACGCAGTATTTT. Translation: CASGPGLGTDTQYF.